The 29 T cell receptor beta chains given below trace back to one sample, sequenced in a study of blood T cell repertoires in COVID-19 (dated by TCRdb to the early 2020s). Library preparation employed the immunoSEQ multiplex PCR assay. TCRdb took over this immuneACCESS table, retaining in-frame rearrangements with V and J assigned. Such tables are incomplete; in checked studies, under half of the missing clones stem from an unresolved V gene, and the remainder is unexplained. The sample table records about 430,000 clones; 85% to 90% of these occur just once. The top ten hold 0.95% to 1.2% of the sample. Material: PBMCs or T cells enriched from blood (not recorded which). The origin of the receptors is a young man who had recovered from COVID-19.

The rearrangement uses TRBV7-9 and TRBJ2-7; weak D call: TRBD1 (5 bases). V was clipped by 5 bases and J by 6 bases, with 11 bases between them. Germline-derived CDR1 and CDR2 are SEHNR and FQNEAQ (reference sequence). The CDR3 contains 12 residues. CDR3 sequence (DNA): TGTGCCAGCAGCCCCACCAGGGCCGAGCAGTACTTC. It specifies CASSPTRAEQYF.

V is TRBV27 and J is TRBJ1-5; D might be TRBD1 (5 bases). CDR1 and CDR2 from the germline V gene are MNHEY and SMNVEV (reference sequence). The CDR3 extends over 16 amino acids. Trimming pared 4 bases from V and 1 base from J, leaving 14 bases between. The CDR3 DNA follows: TGTGCCAGCAGTTCCACGGGGGATGGGAGCAATCAGCCCCAGCATTTT. The encoded protein is CASSSTGDGSNQPQHF.

V gene TRBV10-1 combines with J gene TRBJ2-5, with D perhaps TRBD2 (6 bases). Trimming stripped 4 bases from V and 2 bases from J, with 11 bases between. The CDR3 runs 14 residues. Germline CDR1 reads WNHNN; CDR2 reads SYGVQD (reference sequence). DNA of the CDR3: TGCGCCAGCAGTGGGGACTTGGGGCAAGAGACCCAGTACTTC. Its protein is CASSGDLGQETQYF.

This chain connects TRBV19 to TRBJ2-4; the match to TRBD1 covers 7 bases. Trimming cost V 5 bases and J 0 bases; bases outside gene matches: 1. The CDR3 loop spans 14 amino acids. Germline assignment: CDR1 LNHDA and CDR2 SQIVND (reference sequence). CDR3 nucleotides: TGTGCCAGTAGTCAGGGGGTAGCCAAAAACATTCAGTACTTC. The encoded protein is CASSQGVAKNIQYF.

This chain connects TRBV28 to TRBJ2-3; no definite D call. There are 15 residues in the CDR3. The germline V and J ends were trimmed by 6 bases and 2 bases, with 15 bases remaining between them. Germline V gene sequence: CDR1 MDHEN, CDR2 SYDVKM. CDR3 in amino acids: CASSPRSAITDTQYF. The CDR3 nucleotides are TGTGCCAGCAGCCCCAGAAGCGCGATCACAGATACGCAGTATTTT.

The chain couples TRBV30 to TRBJ1-2, with D tentatively TRBD1 (6 bases). Germline values: CDR1 GTSNPN, CDR2 SVGIG (reference sequence). V was clipped by 4 bases and J by 0 bases, with 15 bases between them. This CDR3 contains 15 residues. This CDR3 reads CAWTGGALSNYGYTF. The CDR3 nucleotides are TGTGCCTGGACCGGGGGGGCCCTATCTAACTATGGCTACACCTTC.

This sequence joins TRBV28 and TRBJ2-7; D remains ambiguous. Trimming took 3 bases from V and 4 from J, leaving 10 bases between them. The CDR3 length is 13 residues. CDR1 is MDHEN, CDR2 SYDVKM, per germline. The CDR3 nucleotides are TGTGCCAGCAGTTTTGGCCACGTATACGAGCAGTACTTC. Encoded protein: CASSFGHVYEQYF.

CDR3 region: CASAWESDTEAFF. CDR3 in DNA: TGTGCCAGCGCGTGGGAGTCGGACACTGAAGCTTTCTTT. This rearrangement joins TRBV7-3 to TRBJ1-1; D call uncertain. V shed 8 bases and J shed 3 bases, with 13 bases lying between them. Germline V gene lookup returns CDR1 SGHTA and CDR2 FQGTGA. The CDR3 contains 13 residues.

A few counts support this clone. This chain connects TRBV27 to TRBJ2-7, with D possibly TRBD1 on 5 matching bases. The V gene lost 1 base and the J gene lost 7 bases, with 11 bases spanning the gap. CDR1 is MNHEY and CDR2 is SMNVEV in the germline V gene (reference sequence). The CDR3 length is 13 residues. CDR3 DNA sequence: TGTGCCAGCAGTTTATATGTAGGGGATGAGCAGTACTTC. Its protein product is CASSLYVGDEQYF.

This rearrangement joins TRBV19 to TRBJ1-1, with D maybe TRBD1 (5 bases). V gave up 8 bases and J gave up 1 base, with 14 bases separating them. Germline-derived CDR1 and CDR2 are LNHDA and SQIVND (reference sequence). This CDR3 region has 14 residues. The CDR3 is CASSVGLTNTEAFF. The DNA of the CDR3 is TGTGCCAGTTCCGTGGGACTGACGAACACTGAAGCTTTCTTT.

This chain connects TRBV5-1 to TRBJ2-1, with a weak D call TRBD2 (5 bases). Trimming shortened V by 0 bases and J by 10 bases, and 5 bases separated the two germline ends. Germline V gene sequence: CDR1 SGHRS, CDR2 YFSETQ. The CDR3 spans 11 residues. Written as DNA, the CDR3 is TGCGCCAGCAGCTTGGGGAGGGAGCAGTTCTTC. As protein: CASSLGREQFF.

The chain couples TRBV29-1 to TRBJ1-5; D unclear. The germline V gene has CDR1 SQVTM and CDR2 ANQGSEA. The CDR3 has 13 residues. V shed 4 bases and J shed 4 bases, with 11 bases lying between them. The CDR3 region is CSVASERNQPQHF. The DNA for the CDR3 is TGCAGCGTTGCTTCAGAAAGAAATCAGCCCCAGCATTTT.

This chain joins TRBV7-9 and TRBJ2-1, with TRBD2 identical over 8 bases. Per germline, CDR1 SEHNR and CDR2 FQNEAQ (reference sequence). The CDR3 is 14 amino acids. J gave up 6 bases and V 6 bases, and 7 bases lay outside the gene matches. The CDR3 spells CASRMAGGLNEQFF. The DNA for the CDR3 is TGTGCCAGCAGGATGGCGGGAGGCCTCAATGAGCAGTTCTTC.

The gene calls are TRBV6-5 and TRBJ2-3; perhaps TRBD2 as D (5 bases). This CDR3 has 13 residues. V was trimmed by 6 bases and J by 10 bases, leaving 17 bases between them. The germline V gene has CDR1 MNHEY and CDR2 SVGAGI. The CDR3 is CASRPTGNKAQYF. In nucleotides, the CDR3 is TGTGCCAGCAGGCCGACCGGGAACAAGGCGCAGTATTTT.

The V call is TRBV5-4, the J call TRBJ2-7; 10 nucleotides align to TRBD2. In germline, CDR1 is SGHNT, CDR2 YYREEE (reference sequence). Trimming removed 2 bases from V and 1 base from J; junction bases left unmatched: 3. The CDR3 covers 15 residues. CDR3 coding DNA: TGTGCCAGCAGCTTACCAGCGGGAGGGTCCTACGAGCAGTACTTC. It yields the protein CASSLPAGGSYEQYF.

CDR3 loop: CATSTSSQETQYF. CDR3 nucleotides: TGCGCCACCTCGACTAGCAGCCAAGAGACCCAGTACTTC. The chain carries TRBV5-1 and TRBJ2-5; 7 bases fit TRBD2. Germline-derived CDR1 and CDR2 are SGHRS and YFSETQ. The J segment lost 1 base and the V segment lost 9 bases, leaving 6 bases of the junction unmatched. This CDR3 is built from 13 residues.

The chain is built from TRBV9 and TRBJ1-5; 8 nucleotides agree with TRBD1. Germline V CDR1 and CDR2: SGDLS, YYNGEE. V gave up 1 base and J gave up 3 bases; unmatched junction bases: 3. The CDR3 sequence is 15 residues long. This chain's CDR3 is CASSVLDRDNQPQHF. CDR3 DNA sequence: TGTGCCAGCAGCGTATTGGACAGGGACAATCAGCCCCAGCATTTT.

This rearrangement joins TRBV2 to TRBJ1-1, with D perhaps TRBD1 (6 bases). The CDR3 is 13 residues long. CDR1 is SNHLY, CDR2 FYNNEI, per germline. Trimming stripped 10 bases from V and 1 base from J, with 13 bases between. The CDR3 spells CATTGQRNTEAFF. CDR3 nucleotide sequence: TGTGCCACGACAGGACAGAGGAACACTGAAGCTTTCTTT.

The chain carries TRBV29-1 and TRBJ1-5; no clear D. The germline gives CDR1 SQVTM, CDR2 ANQGSEA. V gave up 2 bases and J gave up 3 bases, with 8 bases separating them. This CDR3 has 13 amino acids. The CDR3 DNA sequence: TGCAGCGTTGAATTGGCAGACAATCAGCCCCAGCATTTT. Encoded protein: CSVELADNQPQHF.

The chain combines TRBV10-1 with TRBJ2-2, with D uncertain. This CDR3 region has 15 residues. Trimming took off 3 bases at V and 3 bases at J, with 11 bases between the two ends. The germline gives CDR1 WNHNN, CDR2 SYGVQD (reference sequence). Here the CDR3 reads CASSDPTGHTGELFF. In nucleotides, the CDR3 is TGCGCCAGCAGTGATCCGACTGGTCACACCGGGGAGCTGTTTTTT.

V usage is TRBV28 and J usage is TRBJ2-3, with D possibly TRBD1 on 5 matching bases. There are 14 residues in the CDR3. The germline V gene encodes CDR1 MDHEN and CDR2 SYDVKM. Trimming removed 1 base at V and 3 bases at J, with 8 bases between. The CDR3 loop is CASSLSRGTDTQYF. CDR3 sequence (DNA): TGTGCCAGCAGTTTATCAAGGGGTACAGATACGCAGTATTTT.

The gene calls are TRBV5-5 and TRBJ2-2, with 13 bases lining up with TRBD2. Germline trimming cut 3 bases from V and 5 bases from J; bases unmatched to any gene: 1. Germline CDR1 and CDR2: SGHKS and YYEKEE (reference sequence). This CDR3 comprises 15 residues. The CDR3 sequence is CASSWTSGRTGELFF. In DNA form, the CDR3 reads TGTGCCAGCAGCTGGACTAGCGGGAGAACCGGGGAGCTGTTTTTT.

The chain joins TRBV9 to TRBJ2-2; D is undetermined. This CDR3 has 12 amino acids. V dropped 4 bases and J dropped 7 bases, with 8 bases sitting between them. From germline, CDR1 is SGDLS and CDR2 YYNGEE. CDR3 residues: CASSSPGGELFF. CDR3 nucleotide sequence: TGTGCCAGCAGCTCCCCGGGCGGGGAGCTGTTTTTT.

V usage is TRBV4-2 and J usage is TRBJ1-5, with D uncertain. The germline gives CDR1 LGHNA, CDR2 YNFKEQ. The CDR3 is 15 residues long. The germline V and J ends were trimmed by 3 bases and 3 bases, with 12 bases remaining between them. CDR3: CASSHERDNNQPQHF. CDR3 in DNA: TGTGCCAGCAGCCATGAGAGGGATAACAATCAGCCCCAGCATTTT.

The chain couples TRBV24-1 to TRBJ2-1; D remains ambiguous. V lost 2 bases and J 7 bases, leaving 11 bases between the germline ends. CDR3 length: 14 residues. Germline CDR1 is KGHDR and CDR2 is SFDVKD. The CDR3 loop reads CATSDYAAQNEQFF. In DNA, the CDR3 is TGTGCCACCAGTGATTATGCAGCGCAAAATGAGCAGTTCTTC.

This sequence joins TRBV5-4 and TRBJ1-2, with 7 bases lining up with TRBD1. Trimming took 3 bases from V and 2 from J; bases not matched to a gene: 4. The CDR3 is 14 residues long. The germline V gene has CDR1 SGHNT and CDR2 YYREEE (reference sequence). CDR3: CASSWNRGNYGYTF. DNA for the CDR3: TGTGCCAGCAGCTGGAACAGGGGAAACTATGGCTACACCTTC.

This chain joins TRBV5-1 and TRBJ2-1, with TRBD2 matching over 11 bases. Losses at the gene ends were 4 bases for V and 4 bases for J; bases not matched to a gene: 4. Germline V lookup: CDR1 SGHRS, CDR2 YFSETQ. This CDR3 spans 15 amino acids. In nucleotides, the CDR3 is TGCGCCAGCAGCCTCATAGCGGGAGGGTACAATGAGCAGTTCTTC. Translated: CASSLIAGGYNEQFF.

The gene calls are TRBV29-1 and TRBJ2-7; no reliable D call. CDR1 is SQVTM, CDR2 ANQGSEA, per germline. V was clipped by 7 bases and J by 5 bases, with 15 bases between them. The CDR3 covers 12 residues. The CDR3 loop is CSAVAFRDEQYF. CDR3 sequence (DNA): TGCAGCGCTGTTGCATTTCGGGACGAGCAGTACTTC.

DNA for the CDR3: TGTGCCAGCAGCCCCAGACCGGGGGGCGCCTATGGGGAGACCCAGTACTTC. Encoded protein: CASSPRPGGAYGETQYF. The chain has TRBV9 and TRBJ2-5; D is possibly TRBD2 (7 bases). Trimming cost V 4 bases and J 5 bases, with 24 bases left between them. The CDR3 has 17 amino acids. In germline, CDR1 is SGDLS, CDR2 YYNGEE.